This T cell receptor beta chain is from a study of CD8 T cells in ankylosing spondylitis. TCRdb called the 5' RACE reads again in MiXCR, with one record for every CDR3 protein. The table shows some 250,000 distinct CDR3 sequences, with approximately 9% occurring only once. The table lists this clonotype with many counts. The V gene's germline CDR1 is DFQATT and CDR2 SNEGSKA (reference sequence). The J segment lost 6 bases and the V segment lost 0 bases, leaving 5 bases of the junction unmatched. This CDR3 has 16 amino acids. This clonotype originated in a male donor with ankylosing spondylitis or in good health (not recorded which). The sequenced material came from blood, either unsorted or a sorted T cell fraction (not recorded which). The chain carries TRBV20-1 and TRBJ2-2; 12 nucleotides align to TRBD2. Here the CDR3 DNA reads TGCAGTGCTAGAGACCCTAGCGGGAGGGCCTCCGGGGAGCTGTTTTTT. Translating gives CSARDPSGRASGELFF.